Included here is one T cell receptor (beta chain) sequence, with context. The template was RNA from unsorted bulk tissue. More than 3 cm separated this lung sample from the edge of the tumor. Germline V gene sequence: CDR1 SGHRS, CDR2 YFSETQ. V dropped 2 bases and J dropped 0 bases, with 6 bases sitting between them. There are 14 residues in the CDR3. The record originates from a study of tumor and adjacent non-tumor tissue in lung cancer. The library came from three nested PCR rounds adapted from ARM-PCR protocols. TCRdb processed the multiplex PCR reads anew with MiXCR; each CDR3 protein has one entry. The sample yields tens of thousands of distinct CDR3 sequences, nearly 70% seen once.

Sequencing input: distant non-tumor lung tissue. The rearrangement joins TRBV5-1 to TRBJ2-1; D is unresolved. The sequence derives from a woman aged 50 to 60 with non-small cell lung cancer. The CDR3 DNA reads TGCGCCAGCAGCTTACAGAGCTCCTACAATGAGCAGTTCTTC. Protein sequence: CASSLQSSYNEQFF.